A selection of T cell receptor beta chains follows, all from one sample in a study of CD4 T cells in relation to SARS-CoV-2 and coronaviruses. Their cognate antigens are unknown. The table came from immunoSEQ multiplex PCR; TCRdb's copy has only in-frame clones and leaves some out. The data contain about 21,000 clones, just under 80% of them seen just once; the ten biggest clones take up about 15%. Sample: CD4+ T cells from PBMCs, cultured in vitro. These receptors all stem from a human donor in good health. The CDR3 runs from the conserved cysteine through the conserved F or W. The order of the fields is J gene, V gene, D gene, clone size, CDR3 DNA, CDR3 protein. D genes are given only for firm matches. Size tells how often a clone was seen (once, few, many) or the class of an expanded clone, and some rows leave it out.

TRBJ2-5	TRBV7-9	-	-	TGTGCCAGCAGCTTATCGGTAGCGTACCAAGAGACCCAGTACTTC	CASSLSVAYQETQYF
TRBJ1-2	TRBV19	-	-	TGTGCCAGTAGTATAGACAGGATCTATGGCTACACCTTC	CASSIDRIYGYTF
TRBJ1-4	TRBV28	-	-	TGTGCCAGCAGTTTCCCCCTCAGTGAGCTAGGCGAAAAACTGTTTTTT	CASSFPLSELGEKLFF
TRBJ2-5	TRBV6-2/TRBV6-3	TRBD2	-	TGTGCCAGCAGTTACTCCCAGCGGGAGCCGCAATGGGAGACCCAGTACTTC	CASSYSQREPQWETQYF
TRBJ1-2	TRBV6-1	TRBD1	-	TGTGCCAGCAGTGAGCGGGACAGATCAAACTATGGCTACACCTTC	CASSERDRSNYGYTF
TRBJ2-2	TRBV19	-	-	TGTGCCAGTAGTTTATCACCCATGAACACCGGGGAGCTGTTTTTT	CASSLSPMNTGELFF
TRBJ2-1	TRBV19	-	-	TGTGCCAGTAGCCGAGGGGGACTATACAATGAGCAGTTCTTC	CASSRGGLYNEQFF
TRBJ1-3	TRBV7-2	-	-	TGTGCCAGCAGCCTATCCGGGACGGTCTCTGGAAACACCATATATTTT	CASSLSGTVSGNTIYF
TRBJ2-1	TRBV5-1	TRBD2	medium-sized	TGCGCCAGCAGCTTGACTAGCGGAACCTACAATGAGCAGTTCTTC	CASSLTSGTYNEQFF
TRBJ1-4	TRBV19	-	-	TGTGCCAGTAGAGCCGAAAGGGACATATACGAAAAACTGTTTTTT	CASRAERDIYEKLFF
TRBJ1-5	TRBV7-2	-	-	TGTGCCAGCAGCCCACAGGGACTCTACAATCAGCCCCAGCATTTT	CASSPQGLYNQPQHF
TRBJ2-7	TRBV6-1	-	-	TGTGCCAGCAGTGAAGCGGGGATGGCGGGCTCCTACGAGCAGTACTTC	CASSEAGMAGSYEQYF
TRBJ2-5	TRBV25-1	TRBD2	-	TGTGCCAGCAGCACCGGGACTATGGTCAGAGAGACCCAGTACTTC	CASSTGTMVRETQYF
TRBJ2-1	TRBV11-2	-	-	TGTGCCAGCAGCTCCGACAGGAGCGGGGAGCAGTTCTTC	CASSSDRSGEQFF
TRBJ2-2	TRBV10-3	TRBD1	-	TGTGCCATCAGTGAGTCGGGACAGAGCACCGGGGAGCTGTTTTTT	CAISESGQSTGELFF
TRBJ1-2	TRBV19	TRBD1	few	TGTGCCAGTAGTCCACAGGGGGAGTTCTATGGCTACACCTTC	CASSPQGEFYGYTF
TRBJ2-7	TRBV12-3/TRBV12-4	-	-	TGTGCCAGCAGTTTGCAGGTCCGCGAGCAGTACTTC	CASSLQVREQYF
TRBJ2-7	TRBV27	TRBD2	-	TGTGCCAGCAGTGCGATAACTAGCGGGATCCACGAGCAGTACTTC	CASSAITSGIHEQYF
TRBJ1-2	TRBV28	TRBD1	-	TGTGCCAGCTCCATAGGGACAGTCTATGGCTACACCTTC	CASSIGTVYGYTF
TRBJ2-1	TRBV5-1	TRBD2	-	TGCGCCAGCGGACGCGGGGGGGTTGGAGAAAATGAGCAGTTCTTC	CASGRGGVGENEQFF
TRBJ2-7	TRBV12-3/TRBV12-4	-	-	TGTGCCAGCAGTTTGGGGTACGAGCAGTACTTC	CASSLGYEQYF
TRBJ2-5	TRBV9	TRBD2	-	TGTGCCAGCAGCGCGCGACTAGCGGGAGGGGGGACCCAGTACTTC	CASSARLAGGGTQYF
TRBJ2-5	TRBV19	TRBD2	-	TGTGCCAGTAGTAGTACCAGGGTTGGCGGGGGGGAGACCCAGTACTTC	CASSSTRVGGGETQYF
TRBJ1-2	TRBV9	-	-	TGTGCCAGCAACAAGGGGGGTAGTAACTATGGCTACACCTTC	CASNKGGSNYGYTF
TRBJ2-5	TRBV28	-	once	TGTGCCAGCAGTCCCGGAGACATACAAGAGACCCAGTACTTC	CASSPGDIQETQYF